The 3 T cell receptor beta chains below all came from one sample that was sequenced in a study of regulatory T cells in long-lasting Graves disease. Time point defined: persistent/refractory GD, antithyroid drugs over 5 years with positive TRAb. Generation of the TCR library employed RNA extracted from PBMCs. CDR3-region Arm-PCR and iRepertoire HTBI primers produced the TCR beta libraries. TCRdb re-called the multiplex PCR reads with MiXCR, one entry per CDR3 protein. The sample records approximately 500,000 distinct CDR3 sequences, approximately 21% being singletons. The starting material was peripheral blood mononuclear cells (PBMCs), obtained when the disease was refractory, from a patient treated with antithyroid drugs. The origin of the receptors is a female donor with Graves disease.

This clonotype was recorded at least ten times. J is TRBJ2-2 and V is TRBV27; TRBD1 matches 8 bases. CDR1 and CDR2 (germline): MNHEY, SMNVEV (reference sequence). This CDR3 has 16 amino acids. Trimming cost V 6 bases and J 7 bases; bases outside gene matches: 13. This CDR3 reads CASRRTGTGTGGELFF. The CDR3 nucleotides are TGTGCCAGCAGAAGAACCGGGACAGGAACGGGCGGGGAGCTGTTTTTT.

There are many counts of this clonotype. The chain has TRBV28 and TRBJ2-7; 15 nucleotides agree with TRBD2. The ends lost 10 bases at V and 1 base at J; junction bases unmatched: 8. The CDR3 runs to 16 residues. Per the germline V gene, CDR1 is MDHEN and CDR2 is SYDVKM. The CDR3 loop reads CATIGTSGRRSYEQYF. The CDR3 region has the DNA TGTGCCACCATCGGGACTAGCGGGAGGCGTTCCTACGAGCAGTACTTC.

V and J are TRBV6-9 and TRBJ2-2; 12 positions match TRBD1. The CDR3 totals 17 residues. The junction had 11 bases not matched to a gene; V was cut back by 3 bases and J by 9 bases. Per the germline V gene, CDR1 is MNHGY and CDR2 is SVAAGI. CDR3 in amino acids: CASSYGLGDRGLWELFF. The DNA for the CDR3 is TGTGCCAGCAGTTACGGTCTCGGGGACAGGGGGCTCTGGGAGCTGTTTTTT.